Listed below are T cell receptor beta chains from one sample, sequenced in a study of CD8+CD57+ T cells in acquired aplastic anemia. One entry per CDR3 protein, called by TCRdb with MiXCR from the reads. This table has around 230,000 distinct CDR3 sequences, over 60% appearing once. The sample consisted of sorted CD4+, CD8+, or CD8+CD57+ T cells (not recorded which) from PBMCs. These TCRs come from a human donor in good health. Each CDR3 is given with its conserved first and last residue. A D gene is named only where the DNA matches it firmly. Not all rows give a size; the values are once, few, many and, for expanded clones, a class.

>-|once|TRBV7-6|TRBJ2-3|16
TGTGCCAGCAGCTTAGGACCCGGACTCAGCACAGATACGCAGTATTTT
CASSLGPGLSTDTQYF
>-|-|TRBV19|TRBJ2-5|14
TGTGCCAGTAGTATCTCCAGCAACAATCAGCCCCAGTACTTC
CASSISSNNQPQYF
>-|few|TRBV30|TRBJ1-1|13
TGTGCCTGGATAATCTCCCAGAACACTGAAGCTTTCTTT
CAWIISQNTEAFF
>TRBD1|-|TRBV2|TRBJ1-6|14
TGTGCCAGCACCACCCAGGGGGCAGGGTCACCCCTCCACTTT
CASTTQGAGSPLHF
>TRBD1|-|TRBV19|TRBJ2-7|13
TGTGCCAGTAGGCTTACAGGGGGCTACGAGCAGTACTTC
CASRLTGGYEQYF
>TRBD1|-|TRBV2|TRBJ1-1|14
TGTGCCAGCAGGACAGGGGACTGGGATACTGAAGCTTTCTTT
CASRTGDWDTEAFF
>-|many|TRBV7-8|TRBJ1-2|15
TGTGCCAGCAGCGAACTTTCTAACTCTAACTATGGCTACACCTTC
CASSELSNSNYGYTF
>TRBD2|once|TRBV7-2|TRBJ2-3|16
TGTGCCAGCAGCTTTGGACTAGCGGGGTACACAGATACGCAGTATTTT
CASSFGLAGYTDTQYF
>TRBD1|-|TRBV24-1|TRBJ1-5|13
TGTGCCACCTCGGACAGGGGGGATCAGCCCCAGCATTTT
CATSDRGDQPQHF
>TRBD1|-|TRBV20-1|TRBJ1-1|11
TGCAGTGTGGACAGGGAGACTGAAGCTTTCTTT
CSVDRETEAFF
>-|-|TRBV7-7|TRBJ2-1|16
TGTGCCAGCAGCTTTTTGGGTGAGCCAGGGGTGAATGAGCAGTTCTTC
CASSFLGEPGVNEQFF
>-|-|TRBV7-2|TRBJ2-6|17
TGTGCCAGCAGCTTAAGGGGACCTACCTCTGGGGCCAACGTCCTGACTTTC
CASSLRGPTSGANVLTF
>-|many|TRBV11-2|TRBJ2-5|14
TGTGCCAGCAGCTTCGTGCTAGGTTTAGAGACCCAGTACTTC
CASSFVLGLETQYF
>-|-|TRBV12-3/TRBV12-4|TRBJ1-1|16
TGTGCCAGCAGTCCCAGAAGGGTACGGAAGGACACTGAAGCTTTCTTT
CASSPRRVRKDTEAFF
>TRBD1|-|TRBV20-1|TRBJ1-2|15
TGCAGTGCTAGAGGGGACAGGGACTTTAACTATGGCTACACCTTC
CSARGDRDFNYGYTF
>-|-|TRBV10-3|TRBJ1-1|14
TGTGCCATCAGTGACCCAGGGGTTGTCACTGAAGCTTTCTTT
CAISDPGVVTEAFF
>-|-|TRBV20-1|TRBJ2-7|13
TGCAGTGCTAGAGAACAGGGTAATCCCGAGCAGTACTTC
CSAREQGNPEQYF
>-|-|TRBV5-1|TRBJ2-1|16
TGTGCCAGCAGCCCTGATGGGGGGGCCCGTTACAATGAGCAGTTCTTC
CASSPDGGARYNEQFF
>TRBD1|many|TRBV12-3/TRBV12-4|TRBJ1-1|14
TGTGCCAGCAGTAAACAGGGGGCGAACACTGAAGCTTTCTTT
CASSKQGANTEAFF
>-|-|TRBV11-2|TRBJ1-5|18
TGTGCCAGCACCCACCATCCCCCGCACAGGGAAGTGAATCAGCCCCAGCATTTT
CASTHHPPHREVNQPQHF
>TRBD1|many|TRBV29-1|TRBJ1-2|13
TGCAGCGTTTATGGACAGGGGGCGGGTGGCTACACCTTC
CSVYGQGAGGYTF
>TRBD2|many|TRBV5-4|TRBJ2-7|15
TGTGCCAGCAGCTTGGAGGCTAGCGGGGGCTACGAGCAGTACTTC
CASSLEASGGYEQYF
>-|-|TRBV7-2|TRBJ1-3|18
TGTGCCAGCAGCTTAGTGAAGGAGTCCTCAATCTCTGGAAACACCATATATTTT
CASSLVKESSISGNTIYF
>-|-|TRBV19|TRBJ1-5|17
TGTGCCAGTAGTGTGACAGCTTACCAGTATAGCAATCAGCCCCAGCATTTT
CASSVTAYQYSNQPQHF
>TRBD2|-|TRBV19|TRBJ2-7|15
TGTGCCAGTAGACCAATAGCGGGAGCATCCTACGAGCAGTACTTC
CASRPIAGASYEQYF
>TRBD2|few|TRBV3-1|TRBJ2-1|15
TGTGCCAGCAGCCCCCCTGGCGGGAGCTACAATGAGCAGTTCTTC
CASSPPGGSYNEQFF
>TRBD2|many|TRBV6-2/TRBV6-3|TRBJ2-5|18
TGTGCCAGCAGTTCCGGGACTAGCGGGTTCTTATACCAAGAGACCCAGTACTTC
CASSSGTSGFLYQETQYF
>-|-|TRBV25-1|TRBJ2-3|14
TGTGCCAGCAGTGAAGAAGGTAGCACAGATACGCAGTATTTT
CASSEEGSTDTQYF
>TRBD1|few|TRBV24-1|TRBJ1-5|14
TGTGCCACCAGTGTTCAGGGGGTAGACCAGCCCCAGCATTTT
CATSVQGVDQPQHF
>TRBD2|many|TRBV12-3/TRBV12-4|TRBJ2-7|17
TGTGCCAGCAGTGTAAGGACATCGCGGGAGGTTCTCTACGAGCAGTACTTC
CASSVRTSREVLYEQYF
>-|-|TRBV2|TRBJ1-1|14
TGTGCCAGCAGTGACGGAATGGGGGGCGCTGAAGCTTTCTTT
CASSDGMGGAEAFF
>-|many|TRBV9|TRBJ2-3|14
TGTGCCAGCAGCGCCGAAGGGACTTCAGATACGCAGTATTTT
CASSAEGTSDTQYF
>-|-|TRBV6-4|TRBJ2-5|16
TGTGCCAGCAGTGACTCTGAAGGAGGTGGGAATGAGACCCAGTACTTC
CASSDSEGGGNETQYF
>-|-|TRBV27|TRBJ1-5|15
TGTGCCAGCAGTTTATCAGGGGGTCAAAATCAGCCCCAGCATTTT
CASSLSGGQNQPQHF
>-|once|TRBV19|TRBJ1-6|14
TGTGCCAGTAGTATTTATGCAGCCAATTCACCCCTCCACTTT
CASSIYAANSPLHF
>-|once|TRBV9|TRBJ2-3|14
TGTGCCAGCAGCGTAGTAACTAACACAGATACGCAGTATTTT
CASSVVTNTDTQYF
>-|-|TRBV19|TRBJ2-6|14
TGTGCCAGTAGTAGGGGGGCCGGGGCCAACGTCCTGACTTTC
CASSRGAGANVLTF
>TRBD2|-|TRBV15|TRBJ2-1|15
TGTGCCACCAGAGATCCGGGACTAGCGAACCATGAGCAGTTCTTC
CATRDPGLANHEQFF
>TRBD2|-|TRBV7-9|TRBJ2-1|18
TGTGCCAGCAGCCAAGACACTAGCGGGAGTGCCTCCTACAATGAGCAGTTCTTC
CASSQDTSGSASYNEQFF
>-|many|TRBV9|TRBJ2-1|15
TGTGCCAGCAGCGTAGGGGGTGGAGTGGCCAATGAGCAGTTCTTC
CASSVGGGVANEQFF
>-|-|TRBV2|TRBJ1-5|15
TGTGCCAGCAGGGCTGACCTCCCACAGAGGCAGCCCCAGCATTTT
CASRADLPQRQPQHF
>-|-|TRBV24-1|TRBJ2-3|13
TGTGCCACCAGTGATTTTGAGGAGAATACGCAGTATTTT
CATSDFEENTQYF